A single TCR beta chain is shown here with its context. Its target is not known. Donors showed nominal health when sampled, although they likely had unrecorded immune exposures. This entry comes from a study of cytomegalovirus exposure and HLA in healthy donors. Study observations and caveats: With further analysis later on, most CMV-associated TCR beta chains appeared HLA-restricted.

PCR primers comprised 60 Vbeta and 13 Jbeta primers. TCRdb keeps only in-frame clones here, not all; method: immunoSEQ multiplex PCR. The data show about 98,000 clones, more than 60% seen once. CDR1 and CDR2 from the germline V gene are MDHEN and SYDVKM. V trimming: 5 bases; J trimming: 9 bases; junction bases outside the gene matches: 18. The CDR3 loop spans 16 amino acids. V gene TRBV28 combines with J gene TRBJ2-7, with 8 bases matching TRBD1. The sequenced material came from PBMCs. This receptor was taken from a man aged 50-60 years in good health and CMV-seronegative. The CDR3 sequence is CASSTHGQGPYQVQYF. The CDR3, as DNA: TGTGCCAGCAGTACCCACGGACAGGGACCCTACCAGGTGCAGTACTTC.